The 4 T cell receptor beta chains below all came from one sample that was sequenced in a study of tumor-infiltrating lymphocytes in primary liver carcinoma. With a constant-region primer, TCR beta cDNA was made from approximately 520 ng of total RNA. Slightly modified ARM-PCR served as the procedure for the TCR beta libraries. These libraries came from three rounds of nested multiplex PCR. Both of the initial two PCR rounds ran for approximately 10 cycles and employed TRBV1-TRBV30 forward primers alongside a C-beta reverse primer. TCRdb processed the multiplex PCR reads anew with MiXCR; each CDR3 protein has one entry. The data contain under 85,000 distinct CDR3 sequences, around 70% of them singletons. The source material, roughly 18-30 mg of unsorted bulk tissue, was used to co-extract RNA and DNA. The source material was liver tumor tissue from sampling region 1. This sample's subset: tumor region T1, superior pole. The receptors derive from a man between 40 and 49 years old with primary liver carcinoma and hepatitis B virus infection.

This clonotype was seen only once. Because the CDR3 is missing its conserved closing phenylalanine or tryptophan, this is likely a read error. The genes are TRBV12-3 or TRBV12-4 and TRBJ2-7; the D is unclear. Trimming removed 8 bases at V and 3 bases at J, with 8 bases between. The CDR3 loop spans 11 amino acids. The CDR3 DNA reads as TGTGCCAGCTGTTCCGGCTACGAGCAGTACTTA. Its protein product is CASCSGYEQYL.

The V gene is TRBV12-3 or TRBV12-4, the J gene TRBJ2-1, with 12 bases matching TRBD2. The CDR3 covers 14 residues. In nucleotides, the CDR3 is TGTACCATCATTGGACTAGCGGGGCCTGGTGAGCAGTTCTTC. Protein product: CTIIGLAGPGEQFF.

The V and J genes are TRBV29-1 and TRBJ1-1; 12 positions agree with TRBD1. Germline loops: CDR1 SQVTM, CDR2 ANQGSEA. There are 19 residues in the CDR3. After removal of 1 base from V and 0 bases from J, the junction contained 12 bases not matched to a gene. This chain's CDR3 is CSVEAHRDRGPRMNTEAFF. CDR3 DNA: TGCAGCGTTGAAGCTCACCGGGACAGGGGGCCTCGTATGAACACTGAAGCTTTCTTT.

Concerning this clonotype itself: At one end the junction does not follow the germline gene, possibly because of a read error. The chain carries TRBV11-2 and TRBJ1-2; D unclear. This CDR3 has 15 residues. Per the germline V gene, CDR1 is SGHAT and CDR2 is FQNNGV. CDR3 nucleotide sequence: TGTGCCAGCAGCTTAGTGCCCGATGCTAACTATGTGTACACATTC. This encodes CASSLVPDANYVYTF.